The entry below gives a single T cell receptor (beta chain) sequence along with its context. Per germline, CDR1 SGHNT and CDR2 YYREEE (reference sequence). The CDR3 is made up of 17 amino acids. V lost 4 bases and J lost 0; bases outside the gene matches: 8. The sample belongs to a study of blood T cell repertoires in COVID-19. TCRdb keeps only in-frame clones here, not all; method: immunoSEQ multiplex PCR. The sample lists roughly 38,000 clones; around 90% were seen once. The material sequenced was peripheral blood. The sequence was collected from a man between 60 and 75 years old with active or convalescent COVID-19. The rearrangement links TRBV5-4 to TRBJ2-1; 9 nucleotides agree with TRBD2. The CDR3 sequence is CASSPGGGRASYNEQFF. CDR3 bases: TGTGCCAGCAGCCCTGGTGGCGGGAGGGCCTCCTACAATGAGCAGTTCTTC.